The clone carrying this T cell receptor beta chain was found a few times. Its antigen is unidentified. Germline V CDR1 and CDR2: SGDLS, YYNGEE. Losses at the gene ends were 7 bases for V and 4 bases for J; bases not matched to a gene: 12. The CDR3 length is 15 residues. This sample was included in a study of neoadjuvant nivolumab and ipilimumab in lung cancer. The wider study: The combination arm added day-1 ipilimumab 1 mg/kg to nivolumab 3 mg/kg on days 1, 15, 29. Study observations and caveats: From pretherapy to surgery, tumor richness and clonality rose with dual therapy. Blood richness before therapy tracked richness in tumors resected after neoadjuvant therapy. Pathologic regression was not significantly tied to TCR clonality.

Profiled with immunoSEQ multiplex PCR; TCRdb holds only in-frame clones, not every one. The sample lists around 8,100 clones, 70% to 80% occurring once. Here the sequenced sample was adjacent normal lung tissue, taken after neoadjuvant nivolumab, alone or with ipilimumab, at or shortly before surgery. The receptor was isolated from an adult with non-small cell lung cancer. This sequence joins TRBV9 and TRBJ1-2; TRBD1 agrees at 8 bases. CDR3 protein: CASFSPDREGYGYTF. The DNA for the CDR3 is TGTGCCAGCTTTTCTCCGGACAGGGAGGGCTATGGCTACACCTTC.